Given below is one TCR beta chain in context. Which antigen it targets is not known. Base qualities are not recorded, but no much larger clone differs from it by a single base. The TCR beta CDR3 regions were amplified from the RNA transcripts. The TCR CDR3 was subjected to a first round of RT-PCR using the HTBI primer set and the Qiagen OneStep RT-PCR kit. Libraries were constructed in a second round of multiplex PCR, after which size selection and purification were performed. Paired-end sequencing of the libraries was performed with 100 bp reads on an Illumina HiSeq2000. From the authors' description of their analysis: SOAPnuke was used to process the raw data, throwing out any read that contained adapters or uncalled bases, had a mean Phred below 15, or lacked an exact constant-primer or identifier match. High-quality paired reads were merged with COPE v1.2.5, and unique nucleotide sequences were defined as clonotypes. MiTCR v1.1 was used to align the clonotypes against IMGT TRBV, TRBD and TRBJ reference segments. Only V-J combinations with frequency above 0.0001, covering about 99% of repertoires, were analysed. A TCS score was defined as the ratio between F50 (clonal expansion) and ExV (chaos), using BLOSUM62-based TCRdist between CDR3 peptides within each V-J. Welch's t-statistics and random forest reduced fewer than 550 V-J features to under 15, which were used in a naive Bayes classifier (R e1071). TCRdb's own reprocessing of the public reads used fastp at Q25 and MiXCR and kept productive beta chains. Entries are consolidated by CDR3 protein sequence, retaining the most common genes and DNA. These V and J calls rely on TCRdb rather than the paper's analysis. In this sample the table shows 360,000 or so distinct CDR3 sequences, 13% to 15% of which occur a single time. About 21% of the sample goes to the ten largest clones.

This record belongs to a study of T cells in Graves' hyperthyroidism and ophthalmopathy (dated by TCRdb to 2018 to 2020). About the investigation overall: Peripheral blood was sampled at the time of initial diagnosis, prior to any treatment. The 90 or so discovery patients were randomly split 7:3 into training and test sets. In addition, the study compared T-cell repertoires in thyroid tissue and in blood from about 6 Graves' hyperthyroidism patients. TCR Vbeta CDR3 sequencing of roughly 140 peripheral blood samples (over 40 ophthalmopathy, 75 to 80 hyperthyroidism and some 17 progressor patients) is reported in the paper. After blood sampling, hyperthyroidism patients were treated with methimazole at a starting dose of 30 mg daily, and ophthalmopathy patients were treated with high-dose intravenous methylprednisolone. Whether ophthalmopathy could be predicted prospectively was tested in an independent validation cohort made up of about 20 hyperthyroidism patients plus 17 patients who later progressed to ophthalmopathy. To identify TCR V-J signatures that set the groups apart, the researchers used a discovery cohort of more than 95 patients, made up of fewer than 50 with Graves' ophthalmopathy and 57 with stable Graves' hyperthyroidism.

Ophthalmopathy patients had moderately to severely active disease, Clinical Activity Score of at least 3, NOSPECS grade of at least 4, and duration under 3 months. Any patient with an uncontrolled infection, another autoimmune disease, pregnancy or lactation was excluded. Diagnoses were established on the basis of clinical symptoms, serum thyroxine and TRAb, thyroid ultrasound, and orbital computed tomography. PBMCs were separated from roughly 10 ml of fresh peripheral blood using Ficoll-Paque density gradient centrifugation. Total RNA was extracted with Trizol reagent, and quality was checked on an Agilent 2100 Bioanalyzer. CDR1 and CDR2, looked up from the germline V gene (reference sequence), are DFQATT and SNEGSKA. The CDR3 holds 17 amino acids from the cysteine to the phenylalanine. The sequence is cut down to CDR3 DNA, 51 bases in frame from base 1. For this chain, trimming is 0 bases at the V end and 4 bases at the J end, and the number of junction bases without a gene match is 15.

What the authors observed across the whole study: In validation, progression to ophthalmopathy was predicted by the model with more than 65% sensitivity and approximately 78% specificity, a median of 6.5 months before onset. Blood samples also contained most of the expanded thyroid clonotypes (frequency above 0.001), which suggests that blood repertoires may reflect thyroid immune responses. In cross-validation, a model built on a 13 V-J signature told ophthalmopathy apart from stable hyperthyroidism with 85% to 90% sensitivity and about 81% specificity, and in testing the same model reached 80%/75%. Sample size was not statistically predetermined, and investigators were not blinded to group allocation.

The receptor was derived from a woman aged 55-70 years with Graves' ophthalmopathy. Sequencing was done on a sample of blood. The chain joins TRBV20-1 to TRBJ2-7, and TRBD2 matches 7 of the central bases. The CDR3 reads as follows: CSARDDPTRGSSYEQYF. The DNA is as follows: TGCAGTGCTAGAGATGATCCAACTCGCGGGAGTTCTTACGAGCAGTACTTC.